The source of this T cell receptor (beta chain) is a study of blood T cell repertoires in COVID-19. Whole-study context: There were acute and convalescent COVID-19 samples, and they came from the United States, Italy and Spain. T cells, B-cell-depleted T cells, or PBMCs provided the cDNA or gDNA that served as material.

Original processing notes: Scientists estimated how many nucleated cells there were by amplifying reference gene primers. Sequencing was performed with immunoSEQ multiplex PCR; in TCRdb, only in-frame clones are kept and a portion is missing. V and J calls and clone size are those listed in that table; D and trimming were worked out from the DNA. The data contain about 260,000 clones, around 80% of them singletons. Participant ages covered about 18 to 90 years across about 22 US areas. Germline CDR1 and CDR2: MNHEY and SVGAGI. The length of the CDR3 is 16 residues. The V end was cut by 0 bases, the J end by 1 base, with 9 bases between.

The rearrangement uses TRBV6-5 and TRBJ2-2; D might be TRBD2 (5 bases). The source material was PBMCs or T cells enriched from blood (not recorded which). The sequence came from a man aged 25-40 years with acute COVID-19. Here the CDR3 DNA reads TGTGCCAGCAGTTACTCGAGGGCGGGGAACACCGGGGAGCTGTTTTTT. Translation gives CASSYSRAGNTGELFF.